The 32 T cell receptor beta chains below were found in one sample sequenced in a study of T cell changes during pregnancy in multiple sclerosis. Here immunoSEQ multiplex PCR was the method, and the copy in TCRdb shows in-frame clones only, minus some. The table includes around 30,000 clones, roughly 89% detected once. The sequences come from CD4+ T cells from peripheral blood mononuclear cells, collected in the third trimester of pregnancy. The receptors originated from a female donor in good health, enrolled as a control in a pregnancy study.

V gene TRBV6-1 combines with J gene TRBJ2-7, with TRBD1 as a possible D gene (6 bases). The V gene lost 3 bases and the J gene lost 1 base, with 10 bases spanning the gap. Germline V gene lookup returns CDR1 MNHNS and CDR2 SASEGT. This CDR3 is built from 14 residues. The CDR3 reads CASSDERGSYEQYF. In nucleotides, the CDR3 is TGTGCCAGCAGTGACGAGAGGGGGTCCTACGAGCAGTACTTC.

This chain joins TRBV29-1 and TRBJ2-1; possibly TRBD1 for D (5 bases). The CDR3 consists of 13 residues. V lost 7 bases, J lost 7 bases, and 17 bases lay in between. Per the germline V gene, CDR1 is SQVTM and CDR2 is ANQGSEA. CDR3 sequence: CSGGLGVGNEQFF. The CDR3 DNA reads TGCAGCGGGGGCCTTGGGGTGGGGAATGAGCAGTTCTTC.

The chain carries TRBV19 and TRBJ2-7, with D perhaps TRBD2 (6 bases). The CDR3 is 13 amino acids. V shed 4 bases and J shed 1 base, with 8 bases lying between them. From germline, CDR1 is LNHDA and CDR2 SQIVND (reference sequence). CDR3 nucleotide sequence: TGTGCCAGTAGTAGGGACTCATCCTACGAGCAGTACTTC. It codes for CASSRDSSYEQYF.

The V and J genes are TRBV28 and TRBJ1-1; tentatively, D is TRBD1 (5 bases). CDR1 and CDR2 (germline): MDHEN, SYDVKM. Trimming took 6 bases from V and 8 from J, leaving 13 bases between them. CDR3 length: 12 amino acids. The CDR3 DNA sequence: TGTGCCAGCAGCCTGCTCCGGGGGGAAGCTTTCTTT. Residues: CASSLLRGEAFF.

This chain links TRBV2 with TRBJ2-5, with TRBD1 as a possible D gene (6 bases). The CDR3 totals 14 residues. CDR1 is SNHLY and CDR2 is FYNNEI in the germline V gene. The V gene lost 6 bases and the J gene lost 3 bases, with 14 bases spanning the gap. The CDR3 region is CASRSGTYEETQYF. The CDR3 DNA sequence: TGTGCCAGCAGATCCGGGACATATGAAGAGACCCAGTACTTC. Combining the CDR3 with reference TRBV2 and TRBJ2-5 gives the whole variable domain EPEVTQTPSHQVTQMGQEVILRCVPISNHLYFYWYRQILGQKVEFLVSFYNNEISEKSEIFDDQFSVERPDGSNFTLKIRSTKLEDSAMYFCASRSGTYEETQYFGPGTRLLVL.

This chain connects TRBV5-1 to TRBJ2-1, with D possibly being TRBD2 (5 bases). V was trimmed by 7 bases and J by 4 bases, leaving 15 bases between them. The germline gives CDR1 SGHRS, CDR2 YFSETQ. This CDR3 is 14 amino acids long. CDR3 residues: CASRPGWEYNEQFF. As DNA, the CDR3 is TGCGCCAGCCGCCCCGGGTGGGAGTACAATGAGCAGTTCTTC.

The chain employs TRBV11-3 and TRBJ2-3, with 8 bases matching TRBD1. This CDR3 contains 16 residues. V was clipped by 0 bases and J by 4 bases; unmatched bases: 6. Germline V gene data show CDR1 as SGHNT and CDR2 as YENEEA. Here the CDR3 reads CASSLDGTGLADTQYF. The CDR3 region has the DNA TGTGCCAGCAGCTTAGATGGGACAGGCTTAGCAGATACGCAGTATTTT.

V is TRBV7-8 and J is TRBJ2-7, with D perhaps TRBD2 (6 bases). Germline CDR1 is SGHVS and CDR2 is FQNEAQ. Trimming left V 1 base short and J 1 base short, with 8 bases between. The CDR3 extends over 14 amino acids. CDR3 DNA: TGTGCCAGCAGCTTAGACCGGGGGTCCTACGAGCAGTACTTC. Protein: CASSLDRGSYEQYF.

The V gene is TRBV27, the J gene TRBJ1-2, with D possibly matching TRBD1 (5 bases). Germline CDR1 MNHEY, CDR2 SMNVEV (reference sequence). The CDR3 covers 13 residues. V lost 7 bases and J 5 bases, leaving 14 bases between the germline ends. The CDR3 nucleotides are TGTGCCAGCACCTCGTCGTCAGGGTATGGCTACACCTTC. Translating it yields CASTSSSGYGYTF.

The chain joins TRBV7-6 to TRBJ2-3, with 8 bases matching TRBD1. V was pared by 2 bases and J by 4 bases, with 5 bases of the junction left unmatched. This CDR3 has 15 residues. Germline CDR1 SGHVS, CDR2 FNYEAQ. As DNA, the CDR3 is TGTGCCAGCAGCTTAATGACAGGGGTGGCAGATACGCAGTATTTT. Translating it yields CASSLMTGVADTQYF.

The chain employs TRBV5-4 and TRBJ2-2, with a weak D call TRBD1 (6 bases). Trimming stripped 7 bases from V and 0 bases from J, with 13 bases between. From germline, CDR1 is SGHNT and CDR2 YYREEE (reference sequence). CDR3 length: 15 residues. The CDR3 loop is CASRQGHTNTGELFF. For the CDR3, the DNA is TGTGCCAGCCGCCAGGGACATACGAACACCGGGGAGCTGTTTTTT.

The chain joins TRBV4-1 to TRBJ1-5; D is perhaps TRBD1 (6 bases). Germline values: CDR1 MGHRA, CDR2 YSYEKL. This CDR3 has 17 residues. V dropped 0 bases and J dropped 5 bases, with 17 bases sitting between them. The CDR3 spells CASSQEAGAHGDQPQHF. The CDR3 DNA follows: TGCGCCAGCAGCCAAGAGGCAGGGGCGCATGGGGATCAGCCCCAGCATTTT.

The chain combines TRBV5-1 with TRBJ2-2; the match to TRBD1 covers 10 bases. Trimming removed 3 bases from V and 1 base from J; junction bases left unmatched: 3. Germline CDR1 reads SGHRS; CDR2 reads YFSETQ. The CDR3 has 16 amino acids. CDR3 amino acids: CASSSGTGVNTGELFF. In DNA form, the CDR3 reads TGCGCCAGCAGCTCTGGGACAGGGGTGAACACCGGGGAGCTGTTTTTT.

CDR3 loop: CSVGAGTANYGYTF. In nucleotides, the CDR3 is TGCAGCGTGGGGGCAGGGACAGCTAACTATGGCTACACCTTC. This rearrangement joins TRBV29-1 to TRBJ1-2; TRBD1 matches at 7 bases. The V segment lost 6 bases and the J segment 0 bases; nucleotides outside the gene matches: 7. Germline V gene sequence: CDR1 SQVTM, CDR2 ANQGSEA. This CDR3 contains 14 residues.

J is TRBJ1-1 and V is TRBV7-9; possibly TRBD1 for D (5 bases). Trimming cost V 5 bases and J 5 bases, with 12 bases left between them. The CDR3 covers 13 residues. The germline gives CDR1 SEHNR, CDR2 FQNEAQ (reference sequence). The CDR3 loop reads CASSAGVGTEAFF. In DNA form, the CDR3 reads TGTGCCAGCAGCGCGGGGGTAGGGACTGAAGCTTTCTTT. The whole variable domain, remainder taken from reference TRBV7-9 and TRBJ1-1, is DTGVSQNPRHKITKRGQNVTFRCDPISEHNRLYWYRQTLGQGPEFLTYFQNEAQLEKSRLLSDRFSAERPKGSFSTLEIQRTEQGDSAMYLCASSAGVGTEAFFGQGTRLTVV.

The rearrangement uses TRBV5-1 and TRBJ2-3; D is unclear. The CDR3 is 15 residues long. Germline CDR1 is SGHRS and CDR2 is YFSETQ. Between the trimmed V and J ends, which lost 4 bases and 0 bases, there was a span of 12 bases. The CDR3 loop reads CASSPQVQSTDTQYF. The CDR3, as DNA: TGCGCCAGCAGCCCGCAGGTCCAAAGCACAGATACGCAGTATTTT.

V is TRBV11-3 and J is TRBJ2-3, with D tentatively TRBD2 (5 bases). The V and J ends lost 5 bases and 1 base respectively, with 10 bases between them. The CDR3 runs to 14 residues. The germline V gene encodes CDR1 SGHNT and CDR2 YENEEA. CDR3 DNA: TGTGCCAGCAGCCCCGCGAGGGGCACAGATACGCAGTATTTT. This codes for CASSPARGTDTQYF. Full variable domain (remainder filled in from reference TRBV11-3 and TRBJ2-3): EAGVVQSPRYKIIEKKQPVAFWCNPISGHNTLYWYLQNLGQGPELLIRYENEEAVDDSQLPKDRFSAERLKGVDSTLKIQPAELGDSAVYLCASSPARGTDTQYFGPGTRLTVL.

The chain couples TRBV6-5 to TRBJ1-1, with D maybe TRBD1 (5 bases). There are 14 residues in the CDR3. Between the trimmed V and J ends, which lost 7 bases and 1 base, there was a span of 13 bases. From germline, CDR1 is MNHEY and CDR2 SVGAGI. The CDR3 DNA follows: TGTGCCAGCAACCCAGGGTTTTCGAACACTGAAGCTTTCTTT. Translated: CASNPGFSNTEAFF.

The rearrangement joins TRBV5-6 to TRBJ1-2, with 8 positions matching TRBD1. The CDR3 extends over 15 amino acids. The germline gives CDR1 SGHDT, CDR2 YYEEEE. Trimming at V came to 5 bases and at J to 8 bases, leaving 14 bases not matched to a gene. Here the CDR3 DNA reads TGTGCCAGCAGAAAGACAGGGGTCCAACTTCAAGGCTACACCTTC. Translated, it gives CASRKTGVQLQGYTF. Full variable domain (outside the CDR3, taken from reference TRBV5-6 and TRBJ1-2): DAGVTQSPTHLIKTRGQQVTLRCSPKSGHDTVSWYQQALGQGPQFIFQYYEEEERQRGNFPDRFSGHQFPNYSSELNVNALLLGDSALYLCASRKTGVQLQGYTFGSGTRLTVV.

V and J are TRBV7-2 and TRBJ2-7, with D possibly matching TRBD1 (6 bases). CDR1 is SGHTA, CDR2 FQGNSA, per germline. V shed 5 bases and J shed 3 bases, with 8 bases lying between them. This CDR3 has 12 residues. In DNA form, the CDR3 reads TGTGCCAGCAGCAGGGGGAACTACGAGCAGTACTTC. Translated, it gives CASSRGNYEQYF.

CDR3 DNA sequence: TGTGCCAGCAGCCCGAAACCTACGAACACCGGGGAGCTGTTTTTT. Its protein is CASSPKPTNTGELFF. The chain carries TRBV7-8 and TRBJ2-2, with D uncertain. Germline V gene sequence: CDR1 SGHVS, CDR2 FQNEAQ. Trimming removed 5 bases at V and 0 bases at J, with 10 bases between. This CDR3 spans 15 amino acids.

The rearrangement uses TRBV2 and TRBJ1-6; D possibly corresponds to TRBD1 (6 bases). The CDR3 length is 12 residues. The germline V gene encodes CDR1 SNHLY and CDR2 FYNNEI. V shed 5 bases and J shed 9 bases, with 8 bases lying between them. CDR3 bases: TGTGCCAGCAGTCAGGGGAGTTCACCCCTCCACTTT. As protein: CASSQGSSPLHF. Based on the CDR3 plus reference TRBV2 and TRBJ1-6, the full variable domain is EPEVTQTPSHQVTQMGQEVILRCVPISNHLYFYWYRQILGQKVEFLVSFYNNEISEKSEIFDDQFSVERPDGSNFTLKIRSTKLEDSAMYFCASSQGSSPLHFGNGTRLTVT.

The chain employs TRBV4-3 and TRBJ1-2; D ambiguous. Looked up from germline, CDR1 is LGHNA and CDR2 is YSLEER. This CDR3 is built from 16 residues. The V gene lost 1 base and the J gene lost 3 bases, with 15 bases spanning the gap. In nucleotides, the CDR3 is TGCGCCAGCAGCCAAGTAGCTAGTCAGATATACTATGGCTACACCTTC. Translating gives CASSQVASQIYYGYTF.

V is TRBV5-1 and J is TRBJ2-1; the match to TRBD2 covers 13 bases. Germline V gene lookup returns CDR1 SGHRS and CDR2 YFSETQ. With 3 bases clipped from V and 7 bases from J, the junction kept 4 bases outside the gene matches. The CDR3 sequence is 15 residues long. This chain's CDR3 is CASSWTSGSSNEQFF. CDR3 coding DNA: TGCGCCAGCAGCTGGACTAGCGGGAGTAGTAATGAGCAGTTCTTC.

DNA for the CDR3: TGTGCCAGCAGCCCTAACGGGGGGGATGGCTACACCTTC. Translating it yields CASSPNGGDGYTF. The rearrangement links TRBV7-2 to TRBJ1-2, with a tentative D call TRBD1 (5 bases). CDR3 length equals 13 residues. The ends were cut back, 5 bases at V and 6 bases at J, with 13 bases in the middle. The germline CDR1 and CDR2 sequences are SGHTA and FQGNSA. Full variable domain (rest looked up from reference TRBV7-2 and TRBJ1-2): GAGVSQSPSNKVTEKGKDVELRCDPISGHTALYWYRQSLGQGLEFLIYFQGNSAPDKSGLPSDRFSAERTGGSVSTLTIQRTQQEDSAVYLCASSPNGGDGYTFGSGTRLTVV.

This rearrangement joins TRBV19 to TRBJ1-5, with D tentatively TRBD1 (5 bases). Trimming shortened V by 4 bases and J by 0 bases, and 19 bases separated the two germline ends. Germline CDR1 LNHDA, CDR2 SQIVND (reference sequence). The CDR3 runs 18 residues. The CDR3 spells CASSSTGIRRGSNQPQHF. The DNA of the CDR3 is TGTGCCAGTAGTAGTACAGGAATTCGGCGTGGTAGCAATCAGCCCCAGCATTTT.

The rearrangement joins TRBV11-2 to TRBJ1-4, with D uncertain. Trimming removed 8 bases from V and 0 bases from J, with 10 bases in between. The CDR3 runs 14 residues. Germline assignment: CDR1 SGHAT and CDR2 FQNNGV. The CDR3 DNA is TGTGCCAGCGAACTCGGGACAACTAATGAAAAACTGTTTTTT. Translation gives CASELGTTNEKLFF. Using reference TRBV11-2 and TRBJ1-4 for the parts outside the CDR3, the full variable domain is EAGVAQSPRYKIIEKRQSVAFWCNPISGHATLYWYQQILGQGPKLLIQFQNNGVVDDSQLPKDRFSAERLKGVDSTLKIQPAKLEDSAVYLCASELGTTNEKLFFGSGTQLSVL.

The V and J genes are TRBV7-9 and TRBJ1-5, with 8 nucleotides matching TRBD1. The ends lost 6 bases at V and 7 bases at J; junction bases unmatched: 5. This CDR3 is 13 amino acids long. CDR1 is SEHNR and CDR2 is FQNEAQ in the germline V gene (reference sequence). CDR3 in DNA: TGTGCCAGCAGTCAGGGGGCCGGCCAGCCCCAGCATTTT. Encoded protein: CASSQGAGQPQHF.

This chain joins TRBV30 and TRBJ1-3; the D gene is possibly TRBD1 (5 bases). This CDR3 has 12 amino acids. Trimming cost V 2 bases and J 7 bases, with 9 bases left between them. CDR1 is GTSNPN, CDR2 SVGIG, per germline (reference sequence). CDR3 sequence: CAWSSGGNTIYF. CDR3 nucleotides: TGTGCCTGGAGTTCCGGGGGGAACACCATATATTTT.

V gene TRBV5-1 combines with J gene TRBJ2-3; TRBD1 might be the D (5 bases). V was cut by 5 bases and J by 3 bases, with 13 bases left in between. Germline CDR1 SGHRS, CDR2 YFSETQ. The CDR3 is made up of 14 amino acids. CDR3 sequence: CASRGLGRTDTQYF. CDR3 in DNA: TGCGCCAGCAGGGGGCTTGGGCGGACAGATACGCAGTATTTT.

The CDR3 protein is CASSWRGGDTQYF. The DNA of the CDR3 is TGCGCCAGCAGCTGGCGCGGGGGGGACACGCAGTATTTT. The chain couples TRBV5-1 to TRBJ2-3; 9 bases agree with TRBD2. This CDR3 spans 13 amino acids. The germline gives CDR1 SGHRS, CDR2 YFSETQ. V lost 3 bases and J lost 9; bases outside the gene matches: 5.

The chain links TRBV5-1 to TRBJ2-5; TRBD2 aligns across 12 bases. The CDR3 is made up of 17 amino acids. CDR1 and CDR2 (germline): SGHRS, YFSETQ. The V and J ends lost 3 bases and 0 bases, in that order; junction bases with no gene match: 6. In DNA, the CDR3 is TGCGCCAGCAGCTCCGGACTAGCGGGATTGTACCAAGAGACCCAGTACTTC. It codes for CASSSGLAGLYQETQYF.